Below are 14 T cell receptor beta chains sequenced from a single sample in a study of blood T cell repertoires in COVID-19. Sequencing was performed with immunoSEQ multiplex PCR; in TCRdb, only in-frame clones are kept and a portion is missing. The table has tens of thousands of clones, roughly 84% seen once. The sample was peripheral blood. The receptor set was obtained from a woman aged 70-85 years with acute or convalescent COVID-19.

The chain is built from TRBV18 and TRBJ2-4; no definite D call. The ends were cut back, 0 bases at V and 3 bases at J, with 12 bases in the middle. This CDR3 contains 16 residues. Germline CDR1 reads KGHSH; CDR2 reads LQKENI. The CDR3 bases are TGTGCCAGCTCACCACCGTCACGGTCCGTCAAAAACATTCAGTACTTC. Encoded protein: CASSPPSRSVKNIQYF. The entire variable domain, with the rest obtained from reference TRBV18 and TRBJ2-4, is as follows: NAGVMQNPRHLVRRRGQEARLRCSPMKGHSHVYWYRQLPEEGLKFMVYLQKENIIDESGMPKERFSAEFPKEGPSILRIQQVVRGDSAAYFCASSPPSRSVKNIQYFGAGTRLSVL.

This sequence joins TRBV3-1 (or the pseudogene TRBV3-2) and TRBJ2-1; D gene ambiguous. This CDR3 is built from 18 residues. The germline V and J ends were trimmed by 0 bases and 2 bases, with 17 bases remaining between them. The germline gives CDR1 LGHDT, CDR2 YNNKEL (reference sequence). The CDR3 loop is CASSQDLFAPRPYNEQFF. CDR3 bases: TGTGCCAGCAGCCAAGATCTCTTCGCGCCTCGTCCCTACAATGAGCAGTTCTTC.

The chain employs TRBV19 and TRBJ1-2; 8 bases agree with TRBD1. Germline V gene data show CDR1 as LNHDA and CDR2 as SQIVND (reference sequence). With V trimmed by 5 bases and J by 1 base, 3 bases remained unmatched. The CDR3 is 14 amino acids. CDR3 protein: CASSWGQDNYGYTF. The CDR3 bases are TGTGCCAGTAGTTGGGGACAGGATAACTATGGCTACACCTTC.

The chain links TRBV5-1 to TRBJ2-2; D uncertain. The V gene's germline CDR1 is SGHRS and CDR2 YFSETQ. There are 16 residues in the CDR3. V lost 0 bases and J lost 0, with 9 bases in between. The CDR3, as DNA: TGCGCCAGCAGCTTGGCCGAGGTAGCGAACACCGGGGAGCTGTTTTTT. It codes for CASSLAEVANTGELFF.

This chain uses TRBV7-2 with TRBJ1-2; 12 bases map to TRBD1. The V gene end was trimmed by 3 bases and the J gene end by 5 bases; junction bases not matched to a gene: 4. Germline CDR1 reads SGHTA; CDR2 reads FQGNSA. The CDR3 loop spans 15 amino acids. The CDR3 sequence is CASSLGQGAMYGYTF. The CDR3 coding sequence is TGTGCCAGCAGCTTGGGACAGGGGGCGATGTATGGCTACACCTTC.

On this clone itself: At the DNA level, this CDR3 is encoded by other sequences in the same sample as well. The chain has TRBV11-3 and TRBJ2-5, with 11 bases lining up with TRBD1. Germline CDR1 reads SGHNT; CDR2 reads YENEEA. Trimming removed 5 bases from V and 5 bases from J; junction bases left unmatched: 7. CDR3 length equals 15 residues. CDR3 nucleotides: TGTGCCAGCAGCCGACGGACAGGGGGCGATGAGACCCAGTACTTC. Translating gives CASSRRTGGDETQYF.

This clone turned up a few times. Here the CDR3 DNA reads TGTGCCAGCAGTTCGTGGGGACAGGGGGCGAGGGAAAAACTGTTTTTT. Translated: CASSSWGQGAREKLFF. The chain has TRBV2 and TRBJ1-4, with 12 bases lining up with TRBD1. Germline trimming cut 5 bases from V and 8 bases from J; bases unmatched to any gene: 9. The CDR3 is 16 residues long. Germline CDR1 reads SNHLY; CDR2 reads FYNNEI.

The J gene is TRBJ1-2, the V gene TRBV3-1 (or the pseudogene TRBV3-2); D is unresolved. The V gene lost 1 base and the J gene lost 4 bases, with 16 bases spanning the gap. This CDR3 contains 16 residues. The V gene's germline CDR1 is LGHDT and CDR2 YNNKEL (reference sequence). CDR3 nucleotide sequence: TGTGCCAGCAGCCAAGCTGGGGAGGGTGATGCCTATGGCTACACCTTC. It encodes CASSQAGEGDAYGYTF.

This sequence joins TRBV9 and TRBJ2-3; D unresolved. V was shortened by 2 bases and J by 3 bases, with 4 bases between the two germline ends. From germline, CDR1 is SGDLS and CDR2 YYNGEE. This CDR3 is 12 amino acids long. The CDR3 DNA follows: TGTGCCAGCAGCGTTATTACAGATACGCAGTATTTT. This codes for CASSVITDTQYF.

J is TRBJ1-1 and V is TRBV10-3; D is unclear. The CDR3 sequence is 15 residues long. The germline V and J ends were trimmed by 0 bases and 1 base, with 9 bases remaining between them. CDR1 and CDR2 (germline): ENHRY, SYGVKD. CDR3 region: CAISESKQPNTEAFF. The CDR3 DNA reads TGTGCCATCAGTGAGTCGAAACAGCCGAACACTGAAGCTTTCTTT.

The chain employs TRBV28 and TRBJ2-1; TRBD1 matches 7 bases. With V trimmed by 2 bases and J by 6 bases, 16 bases remained unmatched. The germline gives CDR1 MDHEN, CDR2 SYDVKM. The CDR3 length is 18 residues. CDR3 sequence reads: CASSLGSGLGTALNEQFF. CDR3 nucleotides: TGTGCCAGCAGTTTAGGTTCGGGATTGGGGACAGCCCTCAATGAGCAGTTCTTC.

This clone was seen more than once but under ten times. V usage is TRBV3-1 (or the pseudogene TRBV3-2) and J usage is TRBJ1-2, with 8 bases aligning to TRBD1. This CDR3 region has 15 residues. J gave up 8 bases and V 4 bases, and 12 bases lay outside the gene matches. Germline CDR1 and CDR2: LGHDT and YNNKEL (reference sequence). The CDR3: CASSRNLQGAGGYTF. The CDR3 nucleotides read TGTGCCAGCAGCCGAAACCTCCAGGGGGCTGGGGGCTACACCTTC.

The genes are TRBV4-3 and TRBJ1-5; 8 bases align to TRBD1. The ends lost 0 bases at V and 5 bases at J; junction bases unmatched: 6. This CDR3 comprises 16 residues. Germline V gene lookup returns CDR1 LGHNA and CDR2 YSLEER. CDR3 protein: CASSQDWDRPYQPQHF. The CDR3 coding sequence is TGCGCCAGCAGCCAAGATTGGGACAGGCCGTATCAGCCCCAGCATTTT.

The chain has TRBV20-1 and TRBJ2-1, with unresolved D. The CDR3 has 11 amino acids. With 0 bases removed from V and 12 bases from J, the gap between germline ends came to 9 bases. Germline CDR1 is DFQATT and CDR2 is SNEGSKA (reference sequence). The CDR3 DNA reads TGCAGTGCTAGAGATTTGGAGTGGCAGTTCTTC. This codes for CSARDLEWQFF.